The T cell receptor beta chain under discussion was sequenced for a study of T cells in pancreatic ductal adenocarcinoma. Sequencing was performed with immunoSEQ multiplex PCR; in TCRdb, only in-frame clones are kept and a portion is missing. The repertoire holds roughly 100,000 clones, with over 90% as singletons. Study-wide findings and caveats: The resected cohort was biased toward the minority with early-stage disease. No significant tumor-blood clonality difference; means were about 0.11 and 0.072.

Surgery without prior neoadjuvant therapy was the treatment of the selected pancreatic ductal adenocarcinoma patients. Comment on this clone: The antigen is unknown.

The CDR3 sequence is 15 residues long. The germline V gene has CDR1 GTSNPN and CDR2 SVGIG (reference sequence). Deletions cut 3 bases from V and 1 base from J, with 15 bases between. The source is a human donor with pancreatic ductal adenocarcinoma. This chain links TRBV30 with TRBJ2-5; D perhaps matches TRBD2 (6 bases). The sequencing sample was made of PBMCs. The CDR3: CAWSRASDFQETQYF. CDR3 DNA sequence: TGTGCCTGGAGCAGGGCTAGCGATTTCCAAGAGACCCAGTACTTC.